The 25 T cell receptor beta chains reported below all come from one sample, sequenced in a study of cytomegalovirus exposure and HLA in healthy donors. Both 60 Vbeta primers and 13 Jbeta primers went into the PCR. TCRdb's copy holds only in-frame clones and misses some; the assay was immunoSEQ multiplex PCR. The sample lists about 300,000 clones, roughly 85% occurring once. Sequencing was performed on PBMCs. Receptors originate from a man aged 35 to 55 in good health and CMV-seropositive.

This CDR3 reads CASSLREDRGLKHEQYF. The CDR3 coding sequence is TGTGCCAGCAGTTTAAGAGAGGACAGGGGGCTTAAACACGAGCAGTACTTC. The J gene is TRBJ2-7, the V gene TRBV28, with 11 bases lining up with TRBD1. V lost 2 bases, J lost 5 bases, and 11 bases stayed unmatched. The CDR3 covers 17 residues. From germline, CDR1 is MDHEN and CDR2 SYDVKM. Looking up the rest from reference TRBV28 and TRBJ2-7 gives the full variable domain: DVKVTQSSRYLVKRTGEKVFLECVQDMDHENMFWYRQDPGLGLRLIYFSYDVKMKEKGDIPEGYSVSREKKERFSLILESASTNQTSMYLCASSLREDRGLKHEQYFGPGTRLTVT.

The chain has TRBV6-5 and TRBJ1-5; 7 bases map to TRBD1. V was clipped by 6 bases and J by 11 bases; unmatched bases: 13. The CDR3 loop spans 14 amino acids. CDR1 and CDR2 (germline): MNHEY, SVGAGI. The CDR3 spells CASSPGQASLAQHF. Written as DNA, the CDR3 is TGTGCCAGCAGCCCCGGACAGGCAAGTTTAGCCCAGCATTTT.

The chain recombines TRBV5-1 with TRBJ2-1; possible D gene TRBD2, 6 bases. CDR3 length equals 17 residues. V was trimmed by 4 bases and J by 6 bases, leaving 23 bases between them. Per germline, CDR1 SGHRS and CDR2 YFSETQ. CDR3 region: CASSAPLATAPFNEQFF. CDR3 coding DNA: TGCGCCAGCAGCGCACCGCTAGCGACTGCTCCCTTCAATGAGCAGTTCTTC.

The chain couples TRBV5-1 to TRBJ2-5, with 12 bases lining up with TRBD2. Germline V gene sequence: CDR1 SGHRS, CDR2 YFSETQ. The CDR3 loop spans 16 amino acids. J was trimmed by 4 bases and V by 2 bases; bases with no gene match: 6. The CDR3 bases are TGCGCCAGCAGCTTCACTAGCGGGAGGATTGGAGAGACCCAGTACTTC. This encodes CASSFTSGRIGETQYF. Together with reference TRBV5-1 and TRBJ2-5, the CDR3 gives the full variable domain: KAGVTQTPRYLIKTRGQQVTLSCSPISGHRSVSWYQQTPGQGLQFLFEYFSETQRNKGNFPGRFSGRQFSNSRSEMNVSTLELGDSALYLCASSFTSGRIGETQYFGPGTRLLVL.

This chain links TRBV7-9 with TRBJ2-2, with a weak D call TRBD1 (6 bases). V lost 5 bases to trimming and J lost 8 bases, with 15 bases between them. The CDR3 runs to 14 residues. Germline CDR1 reads SEHNR; CDR2 reads FQNEAQ (reference sequence). CDR3 residues: CASSHTGISGELFF. The CDR3 DNA follows: TGTGCCAGCAGCCACACAGGGATCTCGGGGGAGCTGTTTTTT.

J is TRBJ2-7 and V is TRBV29-1, with TRBD1 as a possible D gene (6 bases). Trimming pared 6 bases from V and 5 bases from J, leaving 20 bases between. In germline, CDR1 is SQVTM, CDR2 ANQGSEA. The CDR3 runs to 14 residues. CDR3 loop: CSVDGVQGRDEQYF. The DNA for the CDR3 is TGCAGCGTCGACGGGGTGCAGGGGCGCGACGAGCAGTACTTC.

The chain joins TRBV10-1 to TRBJ2-3; TRBD2 matches at 14 bases. CDR3 length: 16 residues. The ends lost 6 bases at V and 6 bases at J; junction bases unmatched: 8. The germline V gene has CDR1 WNHNN and CDR2 SYGVQD (reference sequence). The CDR3 is CASSPGTSGSMDTQYF. Written as DNA, the CDR3 is TGCGCCAGCAGCCCCGGGACTAGCGGGAGTATGGATACGCAGTATTTT.

The rearrangement links TRBV10-3 to TRBJ2-5, with D hard to call. From germline, CDR1 is ENHRY and CDR2 SYGVKD. V was pared by 11 bases and J by 5 bases, with 6 bases between. The CDR3 spans 9 residues. Here the CDR3 DNA reads TGTGCCGCCGGGGAGACCCAGTACTTC. It yields the protein CAAGETQYF.

J is TRBJ1-1 and V is TRBV19, with D unresolved. The germline V and J ends were trimmed by 3 bases and 0 bases, with 14 bases remaining between them. Germline-derived CDR1 and CDR2 are LNHDA and SQIVND (reference sequence). The CDR3 is made up of 16 amino acids. In nucleotides, the CDR3 is TGTGCCAGTAGTATTGGAGGAGGCACTTTGAACACTGAAGCTTTCTTT. Translation: CASSIGGGTLNTEAFF.

In its sample, this clone was seen once. This chain uses TRBV18 with TRBJ1-2; 8 nucleotides agree with TRBD1. CDR1 KGHSH and CDR2 LQKENI come from the germline V gene. V shed 3 bases, J shed 6 bases, and the junction held 6 bases outside the gene matches. This CDR3 comprises 14 residues. In nucleotides, the CDR3 is TGTGCCAGCTCACCTCGGGGACAGGCGAATGGCTACACCTTC. Protein: CASSPRGQANGYTF.

V is TRBV27 and J is TRBJ2-1; 7 bases are a match to TRBD2. V trimming: 4 bases; J trimming: 0 bases; junction bases outside the gene matches: 9. This CDR3 is 17 amino acids long. Germline V lookup: CDR1 MNHEY, CDR2 SMNVEV (reference sequence). In DNA, the CDR3 is TGTGCCAGCAGTTCGAGAAGCGGGACCCCCTCCTACAATGAGCAGTTCTTC. Its translation: CASSSRSGTPSYNEQFF.

The CDR3 coding sequence is TGTGCCAGTTCCGAGAGGCGTTCCTACAATGAGCAGTTCTTC. This codes for CASSERRSYNEQFF. This chain uses TRBV19 with TRBJ2-1; D is unclear. Germline loops: CDR1 LNHDA, CDR2 SQIVND (reference sequence). The ends were cut back, 8 bases at V and 1 base at J, with 12 bases in the middle. The CDR3 length is 14 residues.

This sequence joins TRBV5-1 and TRBJ2-3; 8 bases agree with TRBD1. The V gene's germline CDR1 is SGHRS and CDR2 YFSETQ. The CDR3 is 14 residues long. The ends lost 5 bases at V and 2 bases at J; junction bases unmatched: 4. The CDR3 sequence is CASSGTGPTDTQYF. Written as DNA, the CDR3 is TGCGCCAGCAGTGGGACAGGCCCCACAGATACGCAGTATTTT. Drawing the rest from reference TRBV5-1 and TRBJ2-3, the complete variable domain is KAGVTQTPRYLIKTRGQQVTLSCSPISGHRSVSWYQQTPGQGLQFLFEYFSETQRNKGNFPGRFSGRQFSNSRSEMNVSTLELGDSALYLCASSGTGPTDTQYFGPGTRLTVL.

The V and J genes are TRBV4-1 and TRBJ2-7, with 7 positions matching TRBD1. Germline assignment: CDR1 MGHRA and CDR2 YSYEKL. The CDR3 has 14 amino acids. Trimming at V came to 4 bases and at J to 2 bases, leaving 5 bases not matched to a gene. CDR3 nucleotide sequence: TGCGCCAGCAGCCCACAGGGGCTTGCCTACGAGCAGTACTTC. It specifies CASSPQGLAYEQYF.

This chain links TRBV6-1 with TRBJ1-5, with 10 bases aligning to TRBD1. The V gene end was trimmed by 8 bases and the J gene end by 2 bases; junction bases not matched to a gene: 6. Germline V CDR1 and CDR2: MNHNS, SASEGT. This CDR3 comprises 15 residues. The CDR3 loop reads CASDRDRGRNQPQHF. In DNA, the CDR3 is TGTGCCAGCGACCGGGACAGGGGACGCAATCAGCCCCAGCATTTT.

The chain links TRBV5-6 to TRBJ1-2; tentative D call: TRBD1 (6 bases). Trimming cost V 0 bases and J 8 bases, with 8 bases left between them. The CDR3 has 12 residues. Germline CDR1 reads SGHDT; CDR2 reads YYEEEE. The CDR3, as DNA: TGTGCCAGCAGCTTGGCGGGGGGCGGCTACACCTTC. Translated, it gives CASSLAGGGYTF. Full variable domain (remainder filled in from reference TRBV5-6 and TRBJ1-2): DAGVTQSPTHLIKTRGQQVTLRCSPKSGHDTVSWYQQALGQGPQFIFQYYEEEERQRGNFPDRFSGHQFPNYSSELNVNALLLGDSALYLCASSLAGGGYTFGSGTRLTVV.

The J gene is TRBJ2-1, the V gene TRBV2; a weak D match, TRBD2 (6 bases). The length of the CDR3 is 15 residues. Germline CDR1 SNHLY, CDR2 FYNNEI. The V end was cut by 1 base, the J end by 5 bases, with 12 bases between. CDR3 coding DNA: TGTGCCAGCAGTGAAGAGGGCCTAGCGAACAATGAGCAGTTCTTC. Protein sequence: CASSEEGLANNEQFF.

V gene TRBV23-1 combines with J gene TRBJ2-3; TRBD2 aligns across 10 bases. TRBV23-1 is treated as an ORF (open reading frame) with a function not yet certain. V lost 5 bases, J lost 2 bases, and 7 bases stayed unmatched. CDR3 length equals 16 residues. The CDR3 nucleotides are TGCGCCAGCAGTGGTACTAGCGGGATCTACACAGATACGCAGTATTTT. This gives the protein CASSGTSGIYTDTQYF.

The chain links TRBV5-6 to TRBJ2-3; D perhaps matches TRBD1 (5 bases). The CDR3 has 16 amino acids. The ends were cut back, 1 base at V and 2 bases at J, with 14 bases in the middle. Germline assignment: CDR1 SGHDT and CDR2 YYEEEE. The CDR3 DNA follows: TGTGCCAGCAGCTTGTGGATGGCAGGGAACACAGATACGCAGTATTTT. It is translated as CASSLWMAGNTDTQYF.

The CDR3 spells CASSPLGENQPQHF. The DNA for the CDR3 is TGTGCCAGTAGTCCCCTAGGAGAAAATCAGCCCCAGCATTTT. The gene calls are TRBV19 and TRBJ1-5; no definite D call. Trimming shortened V by 5 bases and J by 4 bases, and 12 bases separated the two germline ends. The CDR3 sequence is 14 residues long. Germline V gene lookup returns CDR1 LNHDA and CDR2 SQIVND (reference sequence).

The chain uses TRBV13 and TRBJ2-1; 7 bases line up with TRBD1. The germline gives CDR1 PRHDT, CDR2 FYEKMQ (reference sequence). The CDR3 consists of 14 residues. The V gene end was trimmed by 8 bases and the J gene end by 3 bases; junction bases not matched to a gene: 7. This CDR3 reads CASEPGQLYNEQFF. The CDR3 coding sequence is TGTGCCAGCGAACCGGGACAGCTCTACAATGAGCAGTTCTTC.

The chain couples TRBV6-5 to TRBJ2-4, with 9 bases fitting TRBD1. CDR3 length equals 15 residues. From germline, CDR1 is MNHEY and CDR2 SVGAGI. J lost 4 bases, V lost 5 bases, and 6 bases had no gene match. The CDR3 nucleotides read TGTGCCAGCAGTACCCGGACAGGGGCTAAAAACATTCAGTACTTC. It specifies CASSTRTGAKNIQYF.

The gene calls are TRBV7-6 and TRBJ1-2; 7 nucleotides match TRBD1. With V trimmed by 2 bases and J by 6 bases, 3 bases remained unmatched. Germline-derived CDR1 and CDR2 are SGHVS and FNYEAQ. This CDR3 is built from 13 residues. The CDR3: CASSLTDRDGYTF. CDR3 sequence (DNA): TGTGCCAGCAGCTTAACCGACAGGGATGGCTACACCTTC. The full variable domain, its missing parts supplied by reference TRBV7-6 and TRBJ1-2, is GAGVSQSPRYKVTKRGQDVALRCDPISGHVSLYWYRQALGQGPEFLTYFNYEAQQDKSGLPNDRFSAERPEGSISTLTIQRTEQRDSAMYRCASSLTDRDGYTFGSGTRLTVV.

The chain links TRBV23-1 to TRBJ2-7; 9 nucleotides match TRBD1. TRBV23-1 qualifies as an ORF whose function is uncertain. J lost 3 bases, V lost 4 bases, and 13 bases had no gene match. The CDR3 has 17 residues. CDR3 protein: CASSPDIRRDRDYEQYF. CDR3 DNA sequence: TGCGCCAGCAGTCCAGATATACGAAGGGACAGGGACTACGAGCAGTACTTC.

This chain joins TRBV7-9 and TRBJ2-6; no definite D call. CDR3 length: 13 amino acids. V gave up 6 bases and J gave up 4 bases, with 7 bases separating them. CDR1 and CDR2 from the germline V gene are SEHNR and FQNEAQ (reference sequence). The CDR3 loop is CASRSRGANVLTF. The CDR3 DNA is TGTGCCAGCAGGTCCCGGGGGGCCAACGTCCTGACTTTC.